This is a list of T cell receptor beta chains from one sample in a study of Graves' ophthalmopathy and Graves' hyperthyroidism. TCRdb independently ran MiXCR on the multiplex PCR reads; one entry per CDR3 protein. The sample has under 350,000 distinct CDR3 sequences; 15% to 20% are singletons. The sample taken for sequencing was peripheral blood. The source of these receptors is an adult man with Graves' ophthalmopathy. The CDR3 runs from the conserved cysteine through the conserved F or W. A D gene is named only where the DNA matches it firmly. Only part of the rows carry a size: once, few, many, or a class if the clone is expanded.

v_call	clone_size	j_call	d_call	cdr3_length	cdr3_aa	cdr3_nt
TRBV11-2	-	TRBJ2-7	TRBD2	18	CASSFRSPGLGVAYEQYF	TGTGCCAGCAGCTTCCGGAGTCCGGGACTAGGGGTCGCCTACGAGCAGTACTTC
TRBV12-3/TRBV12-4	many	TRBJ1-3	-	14	CASSYRQVGNTIYF	TGTGCCAGCAGTTATCGACAGGTCGGAAACACCATATATTTT
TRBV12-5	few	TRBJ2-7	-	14	CASWTVGMGYEQYF	TGTGCTAGTTGGACGGTGGGGATGGGCTACGAGCAGTACTTC
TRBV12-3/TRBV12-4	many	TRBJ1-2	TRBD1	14	CASTRTGGVYGYTF	TGTGCCAGCACAAGGACAGGGGGCGTCTATGGCTACACCTTC
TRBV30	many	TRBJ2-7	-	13	CAWRQALSYEQYF	TGTGCCTGGCGACAGGCCCTCTCCTACGAGCAGTACTTC
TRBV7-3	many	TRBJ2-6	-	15	CASTSPTSGANVLTF	TGTGCCAGTACCTCTCCGACCTCTGGGGCCAACGTCCTGACTTTC
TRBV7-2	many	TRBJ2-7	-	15	CASSSRGGFPYEQYF	TGTGCCAGCAGCTCTAGGGGGGGGTTCCCCTACGAGCAGTACTTC
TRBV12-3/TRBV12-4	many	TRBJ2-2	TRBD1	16	CASSLDPTGESGELFF	TGTGCCAGCAGTTTAGACCCGACAGGGGAGAGCGGGGAGCTGTTTTTT
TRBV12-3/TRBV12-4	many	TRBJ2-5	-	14	CASSLDLRSETQYF	TGTGCCAGCAGTTTGGATTTGAGGTCGGAGACCCAGTACTTC
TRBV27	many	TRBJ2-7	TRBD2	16	CASSAAEAGGFHEQYF	TGTGCCAGCAGCGCCGCGGAAGCGGGAGGGTTCCACGAGCAGTACTTC
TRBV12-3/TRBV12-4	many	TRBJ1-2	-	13	CASSSKGRPWYTF	TGTGCCAGCAGTTCGAAGGGCAGGCCCTGGTACACCTTC
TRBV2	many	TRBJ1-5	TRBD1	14	CASIGQGLGQPQHF	TGTGCCAGCATAGGACAGGGTTTAGGTCAGCCCCAGCATTTT
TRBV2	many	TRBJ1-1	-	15	CASSEAPASNTEAFF	TGTGCCAGCAGTGAAGCTCCGGCCTCGAACACTGAAGCTTTCTTT
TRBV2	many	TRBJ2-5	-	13	CASSVGPVETQYF	TGTGCCAGCAGTGTAGGGCCAGTAGAGACCCAGTACTTC
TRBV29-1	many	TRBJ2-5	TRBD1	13	CSVGQGSGETQYF	TGCAGCGTCGGACAGGGATCGGGAGAGACCCAGTACTTC
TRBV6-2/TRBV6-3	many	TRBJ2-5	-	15	CASSSSGGPLETQYF	-
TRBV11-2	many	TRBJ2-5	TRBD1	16	CASSPIGQGRAETQYF	TGTGCCAGCAGCCCCATAGGACAGGGTCGTGCCGAGACCCAGTACTTC
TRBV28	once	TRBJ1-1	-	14	CASSPRFRGTEAFF	TGTGCCAGCAGTCCCCGATTTCGGGGGACTGAAGCTTTCTTT
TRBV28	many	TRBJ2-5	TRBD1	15	CASDVGQGVGETQYF	TGTGCCAGTGATGTCGGACAGGGTGTGGGAGAGACCCAGTACTTC
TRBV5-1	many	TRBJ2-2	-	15	CASSPSSPGTGELFF	TGCGCCAGCAGCCCCAGTTCCCCCGGCACCGGGGAGCTGTTTTTT
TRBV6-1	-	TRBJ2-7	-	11	CASKLKYEQYF	TGTGCCAGCAAGCTGAAATACGAGCAGTACTTC
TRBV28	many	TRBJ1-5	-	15	CASSLLGRGSQPQHF	TGTGCCAGCAGTTTATTGGGGAGGGGAAGCCAGCCCCAGCATTTT